This T cell receptor (beta chain) appears in the sequencing data of a study of blood T cell repertoires in COVID-19. Study context: The United States, Italy and Spain were the sources of the acute and convalescent COVID-19 samples.

How the authors handled the data: Estimation of nucleated cell counts was performed using reference gene primer amplification. Assay: immunoSEQ multiplex PCR; the TCRdb copy retains only in-frame clones and omits some. That table furnishes V, J and clone size, whereas the DNA furnished D and trimming. The sample has 150,000 to 180,000 clones; roughly 84% are singletons. This CDR3 has 17 residues. Trimming removed 0 bases at V and 5 bases at J, with 19 bases between. The germline V gene has CDR1 MNHEY and CDR2 SMNVEV (reference sequence). Recruited during active infection, patients (from Seattle) were subsequently followed longitudinally.

This receptor was obtained from a woman aged 60 to 75 with COVID-19, enrolled during active disease. The chain employs TRBV27 and TRBJ1-2; D gene unclear. The specimen sequenced was peripheral blood. CDR3 nucleotides: TGTGCCAGCAGTTTATCCTCAGCGAGCCAGATCTTGTATGGCTACACCTTC. This sequence encodes CASSLSSASQILYGYTF.